This is a list of T cell receptor beta chains from one sample in a study of neurological immune-mediated disorders. TCRdb independently ran MiXCR on the 5' RACE reads; one entry per CDR3 protein. The sample holds tens of thousands of distinct CDR3 sequences, about 2.5% seen once. The sample comprised PBMCs. These receptors came from a man over 45 with multiple sclerosis. Each CDR3 is given with its conserved first and last residue. D genes are given only for firm matches. Size is omitted from some rows. Given values are once, few, many or a class for expanded clones.

TRBD1	TRBJ2-7	many	TRBV4-3	CASSQASGTGMYEQYF	TGCGCCAGCAGCCAAGCATCTGGGACAGGGATGTACGAGCAGTACTTC
-	TRBJ1-4	many	TRBV7-9	CASSPPGQGGEKLFF	TGTGCCAGCAGCCCGCCGGGACAAGGCGGGGAAAAACTGTTTTTT
-	TRBJ2-1	many	TRBV5-6	CASSFGSLYEQFF	TGTGCCAGCAGCTTTGGCAGCCTTTATGAGCAGTTCTTC
-	TRBJ2-3	many	TRBV28	CASSLFGQGDTQYF	TGTGCCAGCAGTTTATTCGGCCAAGGGGATACGCAGTATTTT
-	TRBJ2-7	many	TRBV5-1	CASSTRQTYEQYF	TGCGCCAGCAGCACTCGGCAGACCTACGAGCAGTACTTC
-	TRBJ2-3	many	TRBV12-3/TRBV12-4	CASSSPLRGTDTQYF	TGTGCCAGCAGTTCTCCCCTCCGGGGCACAGATACGCAGTATTTT
-	TRBJ2-7	many	TRBV4-1	CASSQVGYEQYF	TGCGCCAGCAGCCAAGTGGGATACGAGCAGTACTTC
-	TRBJ2-2	many	TRBV5-1	CASSLDGGALSTGELFF	TGCGCCAGCAGCTTGGATGGGGGCGCATTGTCCACCGGGGAGCTGTTTTTT
-	TRBJ2-2	many	TRBV3-1	CASSPEVGRNTGELFF	TGTGCCAGCAGCCCCGAAGTCGGGCGGAACACCGGGGAGCTGTTTTTT
TRBD2	TRBJ2-3	many	TRBV18	CASSPRTSGGPGGDTQYF	TGTGCCAGCTCACCACGGACTAGCGGGGGGCCCGGAGGGGATACGCAGTATTTT
TRBD2	TRBJ2-3	many	TRBV5-1	CASSSSRGGVGDTQYF	TGCGCCAGCAGCTCGTCCCGTGGGGGGGTTGGAGATACGCAGTATTTT
-	TRBJ2-1	many	TRBV5-1	CASSLQAAEQFF	TGCGCCAGCAGCTTACAGGCCGCCGAGCAGTTCTTC
-	TRBJ2-1	many	TRBV12-3/TRBV12-4	CASRRAMNEQFF	TGTGCCAGCAGGCGGGCCATGAATGAGCAGTTCTTC
TRBD1	TRBJ1-1	many	TRBV5-1	CASSWTGGTTEAFF	TGCGCCAGCAGCTGGACAGGGGGAACCACTGAAGCTTTCTTT
-	TRBJ1-1	many	TRBV5-1	CASSRQTSTEAFF	TGCGCCAGCAGCCGACAGACTTCCACTGAAGCTTTCTTT
TRBD2	TRBJ2-7	many	TRBV6-2/TRBV6-3	CASSYSMWASGGPVSYEQYF	TGTGCCAGCAGTTACTCGATGTGGGCTAGCGGGGGCCCCGTCTCCTACGAGCAGTACTTC
TRBD2	TRBJ2-1	many	TRBV29-1	CSISGTSSYNEQFF	TGCAGCATCTCCGGGACTAGCTCCTACAATGAGCAGTTCTTC
TRBD1	TRBJ2-6	many	TRBV9	CASSVELSPGQGSGANVLTF	TGTGCCAGCAGCGTCGAACTATCTCCGGGACAGGGGTCTGGGGCCAACGTCCTGACTTTC
-	TRBJ2-1	many	TRBV5-1	CASSLGQSYNEQFF	TGCGCCAGCAGCCTAGGACAGAGTTACAATGAGCAGTTCTTC
-	TRBJ2-1	many	TRBV20-1	CSGEIGRYNEQFF	TGCAGTGGAGAAATAGGGCGGTACAATGAGCAGTTCTTC
-	TRBJ1-1	many	TRBV9	CASSVAGGPFPEAFF	TGTGCCAGCAGCGTAGCGGGGGGCCCCTTCCCTGAAGCTTTCTTT
-	TRBJ2-7	many	TRBV2	CASRFDRNSYEQYF	TGTGCCAGCAGGTTCGACAGGAACTCCTACGAGCAGTACTTC
TRBD2	TRBJ2-5	many	TRBV5-1	CASEPGAGGQETQYF	TGCGCCAGCGAACCTGGGGCGGGGGGACAAGAGACCCAGTACTTC
TRBD2	TRBJ2-7	many	TRBV2	CASSEAALAGYEQYF	TGTGCCAGCAGTGAAGCGGCGCTAGCGGGCTACGAGCAGTACTTC
-	TRBJ2-2	many	TRBV20-1	CSARARTENTGELFF	TGCAGTGCTAGAGCCCGGACGGAGAACACCGGGGAGCTGTTTTTT
-	TRBJ2-2	many	TRBV5-5	CASSLDGGRANTGELFF	TGTGCCAGCAGCTTGGACGGAGGACGTGCGAACACCGGGGAGCTGTTTTTT
-	TRBJ1-1	many	TRBV11-2	CASSLREMGTEAFF	TGTGCCAGCAGCTTAAGGGAAATGGGGACTGAAGCTTTCTTT
TRBD1	TRBJ2-1	many	TRBV12-3/TRBV12-4	CASSLEGAGPNEQFF	TGTGCCAGCAGTTTAGAGGGGGCCGGACCCAATGAGCAGTTCTTC
-	TRBJ2-6	many	TRBV10-3	CAVAQASGANVLTF	TGTGCCGTAGCTCAGGCCTCTGGGGCCAACGTCCTGACTTTC
-	TRBJ2-2	many	TRBV15	CATSRRMDTGELFF	TGTGCCACCAGCAGGAGGATGGACACCGGGGAGCTGTTTTTT
-	TRBJ2-1	many	TRBV11-2	CASSPPSQGEQFF	TGTGCCAGCAGCCCACCGTCCCAGGGAGAGCAGTTCTTC
-	TRBJ1-5	many	TRBV27	CASSQRGVQPQHF	TGTGCCAGCAGTCAGAGGGGTGTGCAGCCCCAGCATTTT
-	TRBJ2-2	-	TRBV6-2/TRBV6-3	CASSYRLFGELFF	TGTGCCAGCAGTTACCGGTTATTCGGGGAGCTGTTTTTT
-	TRBJ2-7	many	TRBV5-1	CASSLDRAYEQYF	TGCGCCAGCAGCTTGGACAGGGCCTACGAGCAGTACTTC
-	TRBJ2-3	many	TRBV6-5	CASGGAGTDTQYF	TGTGCCAGCGGGGGGGCTGGCACAGATACGCAGTATTTT
-	TRBJ2-2	many	TRBV5-1	CASSLEAPPGELFF	TGCGCCAGCAGCTTGGAGGCGCCACCCGGGGAGCTGTTTTTT
-	TRBJ1-1	many	TRBV5-1	CASRKQSTEAFF	TGCGCCAGCAGGAAACAGAGCACTGAAGCTTTCTTT
TRBD2	TRBJ2-7	many	TRBV5-1	CASSRDSGTYEQYF	TGCGCCAGCAGCCGAGACAGCGGGACCTACGAGCAGTACTTC
TRBD1	TRBJ2-7	many	TRBV12-3/TRBV12-4	CASRPTGGSYEQYF	TGTGCCAGCAGGCCGACAGGGGGCTCGTACGAGCAGTACTTC
-	TRBJ1-6	few	TRBV20-1	CSARLDSSYNSPLHF	TGCAGTGCTAGGCTGGACAGCTCCTATAATTCACCCCTCCACTTT
TRBD1	TRBJ1-6	many	TRBV27	CASRTGSSPLHF	TGTGCCAGTAGGACAGGATCCTCACCCCTCCACTTT
-	TRBJ2-7	many	TRBV15	CATSRDGNEQYF	TGTGCCACCAGCAGAGACGGAAACGAGCAGTACTTC
TRBD2	TRBJ2-7	many	TRBV7-2	CASSLDLAGGVEQYF	TGTGCCAGCAGCTTAGACCTAGCGGGGGGGGTCGAGCAGTACTTC
-	TRBJ2-1	many	TRBV20-1	CSATVYNEQFF	TGCAGTGCGACAGTTTACAATGAGCAGTTCTTC
-	TRBJ1-1	many	TRBV7-2	CASSPGGPHTEAFF	TGTGCCAGCAGCCCTGGCGGACCCCACACTGAAGCTTTCTTT
-	TRBJ1-3	many	TRBV20-1	CSARNSGNTIYF	TGCAGTGCTAGGAACTCTGGAAACACCATATATTTT
-	TRBJ2-6	many	TRBV5-1	CASRGVLSGANVLTF	TGCGCCAGCAGGGGTGTCTTATCTGGGGCCAACGTCCTGACTTTC
-	TRBJ2-3	many	TRBV20-1	CSARRDTQYF	TGCAGTGCTAGACGAGATACGCAGTATTTT
-	TRBJ2-2	many	TRBV27	CASRTYRTGELFF	TGTGCCAGCAGAACCTATAGAACCGGGGAGCTGTTTTTT
-	TRBJ2-5	many	TRBV3-1	CASSQVGIGTQYF	TGTGCCAGCAGCCAAGTCGGCATCGGGACCCAGTACTTC